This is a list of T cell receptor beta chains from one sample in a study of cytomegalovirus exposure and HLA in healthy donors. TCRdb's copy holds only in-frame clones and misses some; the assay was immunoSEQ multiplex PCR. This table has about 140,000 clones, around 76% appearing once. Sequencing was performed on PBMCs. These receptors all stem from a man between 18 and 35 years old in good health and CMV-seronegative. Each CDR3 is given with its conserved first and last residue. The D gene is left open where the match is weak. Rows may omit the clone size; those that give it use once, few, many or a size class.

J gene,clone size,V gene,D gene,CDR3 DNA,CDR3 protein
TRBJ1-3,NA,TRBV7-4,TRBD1,TGTGCCAGCAGCTTAGAAGGTGGGACAGGTAGAACTGGAAACACCATATATTTT,CASSLEGGTGRTGNTIYF
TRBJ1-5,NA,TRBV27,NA,TGTGCCAGCAGTCCCGCGACAGCGAGTTATCAGCCCCAGCATTTT,CASSPATASYQPQHF
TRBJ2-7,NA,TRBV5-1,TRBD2,TGCGCCAGCAGCTTCGGGGGGAGGGGATACGAGCAGTACTTC,CASSFGGRGYEQYF
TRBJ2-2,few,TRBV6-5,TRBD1,TGTGCCAGCAGTCGGACAGGGGGGCCCGGGGAGCTGTTTTTT,CASSRTGGPGELFF
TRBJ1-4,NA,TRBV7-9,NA,TGTGCCAGCAGCCCCTCCCGGGGAGAGTTAAATGAAAAACTGTTTTTT,CASSPSRGELNEKLFF
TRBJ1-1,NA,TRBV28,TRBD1,TGTGCCAGCTATAGGACAGGATTCATGAACACTGAAGCTTTCTTT,CASYRTGFMNTEAFF
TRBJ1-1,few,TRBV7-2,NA,TGTGCCAGCAGCTCGCCAGGGGCAGGGGAGGGAACTGAAGCTTTCTTT,CASSSPGAGEGTEAFF
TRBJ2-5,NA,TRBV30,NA,TGTGCCTGGAGTACCGGACCTCTTAGGGGGGAGACCCAGTACTTC,CAWSTGPLRGETQYF
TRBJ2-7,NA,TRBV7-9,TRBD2,TGTGCCAGCAGCTTAGCGGGGAGCGGGAGGACCTACGAGCAGTACTTC,CASSLAGSGRTYEQYF
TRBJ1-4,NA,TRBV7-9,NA,TGTGCCAGCAGCTTGAACCCAGGGAACGAAAAACTGTTTTTT,CASSLNPGNEKLFF
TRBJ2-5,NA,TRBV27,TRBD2,TGTGCCAGCAGGGGGAGGGTGGGCAGACAAGAGACCCAGTACTTC,CASRGRVGRQETQYF
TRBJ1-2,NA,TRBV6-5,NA,TGTGCCAGCAGTTACTCAGGGCAGGGCGGAAGCTATGGCTACACCTTC,CASSYSGQGGSYGYTF
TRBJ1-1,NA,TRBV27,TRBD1,TGTGCCAGCAGTCTCCTTTTCGGGACAGGGCCGGGGAACACTGAAGCTTTCTTT,CASSLLFGTGPGNTEAFF
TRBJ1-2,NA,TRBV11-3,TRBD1,TGTGCCAGCAGCTCGCAGGGGGCGAACTATGGCTACACCTTC,CASSSQGANYGYTF
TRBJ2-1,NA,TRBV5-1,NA,TGCGCCAGCAGCTTGGCGGGTGCCCTCGAGCAGTTCTTC,CASSLAGALEQFF
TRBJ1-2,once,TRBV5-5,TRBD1,TGTGCCAGCAGCTCGGACAGGGGGCGAGAGGGCTACACCTTC,CASSSDRGREGYTF
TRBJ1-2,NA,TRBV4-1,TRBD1,TGCGCCAGCAGCCAAGAGGGCGGACAGGGTCGGTATGGCTACACCTTC,CASSQEGGQGRYGYTF
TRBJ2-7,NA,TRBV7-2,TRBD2,TGTGCCAGCAGCTTAGAAGGGACTAGAGGATCCTACGAGCAGTACTTC,CASSLEGTRGSYEQYF
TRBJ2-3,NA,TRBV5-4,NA,TGTGCCAGCAGCCTGCAGGCAGGGTCCACAGATACGCAGTATTTT,CASSLQAGSTDTQYF
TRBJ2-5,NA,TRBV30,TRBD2,TGTGCCTGGACTTCCCCTAGCGGAAGGAGCCAAGAGACCCAGTACTTC,CAWTSPSGRSQETQYF
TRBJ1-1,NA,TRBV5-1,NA,TGCGCCAGCAGCTTGTTCGTAGCCAGGGGCAACACTGAAGCTTTCTTT,CASSLFVARGNTEAFF
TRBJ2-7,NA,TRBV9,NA,TGTGCCAGCAGCGTAGGGTCAGGGAACTACGAGCAGTACTTC,CASSVGSGNYEQYF
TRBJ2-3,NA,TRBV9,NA,TGTGCCAGCAGCGTAGCTCCAGCGGGTTCTAGCACAGATACGCAGTATTTT,CASSVAPAGSSTDTQYF
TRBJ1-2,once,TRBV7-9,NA,TGTGCCAGCAGCTTACCGTCAGGGGATGGCTACACCTTC,CASSLPSGDGYTF
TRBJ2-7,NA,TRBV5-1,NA,TGCGCCAGCAGCTTGGTGCCCACAGCCTACGAGCAGTACTTC,CASSLVPTAYEQYF
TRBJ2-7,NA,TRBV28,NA,TGTGCCAGCATCCCTCTAGGACAGAGACCCTACGAGCAGTACTTC,CASIPLGQRPYEQYF
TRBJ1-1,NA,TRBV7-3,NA,TGTGCCAGCAGCATAGCCATGGGCACTGAAGCTTTCTTT,CASSIAMGTEAFF
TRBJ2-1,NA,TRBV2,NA,TGTGCCAGCAGTGTTACCACAGGGCCTCCCTCCCTCTACAATGAGCAGTTCTTC,CASSVTTGPPSLYNEQFF